The T cell receptor beta chain under discussion was sequenced for a study of radiotherapy plus CTLA-4 blockade in lung cancer. Study summary: Objective responses were documented in about 20% of patients, with disease control in just over 30%.

CDR3 length: 13 residues. Germline loops: CDR1 GTSNPN, CDR2 SVGIG (reference sequence). With 0 bases removed from V and 6 bases from J, the gap between germline ends came to 11 bases. Clones were sequenced by immunoSEQ multiplex PCR, and TCRdb holds only the in-frame ones, with some missing. The data contain tens of thousands of clones, about four fifths of them singletons. This clone was recorded once. The antigen remains undetermined. General study results and limits: Blood saw expansion of tumor-derived TCR clones after radiotherapy plus ipilimumab. Response was reportedly best predicted by early blood T cell clone dynamics, with interferon-beta.

Source: peripheral blood, taken from a patient treated with radiotherapy plus ipilimumab. The TCR originated in a human donor with non-small cell lung cancer that progressed on radiotherapy plus ipilimumab. This rearrangement joins TRBV30 to TRBJ1-1, with D uncertain. The CDR3 coding sequence is TGTGCCTGGAGTGTGTCGGGGTTCGCTGAAGCTTTCTTT. Protein product: CAWSVSGFAEAFF.